This paragraph covers one T cell receptor beta chain sequence. This record comes from a study of control samples from healthy donors and cancer patients. The CDR3 is made up of 17 amino acids. Trimming took 3 bases from V and 0 from J, leaving 12 bases between them. CDR1 is LNHDA and CDR2 is SQIVND in the germline V gene (reference sequence). Data came from immunoSEQ multiplex PCR; TCRdb stores just in-frame clones and leaves some out. The sample yields about 15,000 clones, around three quarters seen once. Sequences were obtained from formalin-fixed, paraffin-embedded tissue. The TCR sequence derives from a female donor with lung cancer. The rearrangement links TRBV19 to TRBJ2-6; no reliable D call. CDR3 nucleotides: TGTGCCAGTAGTATCGCCACAGTGAGCTCTGGGGCCAACGTCCTGACTTTC. Its translation is CASSIATVSSGANVLTF.